This T cell receptor beta chain appears in the sequencing data of a study of vaccination and CD4 T cells after COVID-19. Treatment given: approximately 11-day PBMC culture with coronavirus spike peptide pools or control peptides (ViraFEST assay). This clonotype was found a few times. What it recognizes is unknown. V lost 0 bases and J 0 bases, leaving 8 bases between the germline ends. CDR3 length: 14 residues. CDR1 is DFQATT and CDR2 is SNEGSKA in the germline V gene (reference sequence). Once obtained from cultured CD4+ T cells, the DNA was sequenced using the Oncomine TCR Beta short-read assay. TCRdb independently ran MiXCR on the PCR reads; one entry per CDR3 protein. The sample lists about 12,000 distinct CDR3 sequences; approximately 57% were seen once.

The TCR comes from a human donor who had recovered from COVID-19. The V gene is TRBV20-1, the J gene TRBJ1-1, with no clear D. Specimen: CD4+ T cells from blood, cultured in vitro. In DNA form, the CDR3 reads TGCAGTGCTAGAGAGGTCGGGTTGAACACTGAAGCTTTCTTT. It translates to CSAREVGLNTEAFF.